The clone carrying this T cell receptor (beta chain) has only a few counts. What it binds is unknown. This sample was included in a study of shared clonotypes between healthy human individuals. About the research overall: Each donor's CD4 naive and CD4 memory cells filled three plates apiece, CD8 naive two, and CD8 memory one. Study outcomes and limitations: Some naive CD4 clonotypes, around 4.9%, turned up in common across several donors.

TCRdb's table, derived via immunoSEQ multiplex PCR, lists solely in-frame clones and lacks some. The table shows hundreds of thousands of clones, with around 92% occurring only once. The CDR3 consists of 12 residues. CDR1 is MGHDK, CDR2 SYGVNS, per germline. V was pared by 3 bases and J by 10 bases, with 3 bases of the junction left unmatched. Naive CD8 cells, CD45RO-negative and positively selected for CCR7, excluded terminally differentiated effector memory CD45RA+ cells. Those who donated were healthy HIV-negative adults, with no recent acute infections or vaccinations reported. The clonotype originates from a man aged 25-40 years in good health. V gene TRBV25-1 combines with J gene TRBJ2-1; TRBD2 matches 7 bases. The sequenced sample was naive CD8+ T cells sorted from blood. CDR3 sequence (DNA): TGTGCCAGCAGTGATAGGGAGGGGGAGCAGTTCTTC. Residues: CASSDREGEQFF.